This T cell receptor (beta chain) was sequenced in a study of identical twins. V lost 4 bases to trimming and J lost 2 bases; unmatched junction nucleotides: 6. The CDR3 spans 15 residues. TCRdb re-called the 5' RACE reads with MiXCR, one entry per CDR3 protein. The sample includes 200,000 to 250,000 distinct CDR3 sequences, around 15% of them seen just once. Sequenced: memory (CD45RO+) T cells sorted from blood. The TCR originated in a woman between 18 and 30 years old in good health. The chain recombines TRBV12-3 or TRBV12-4 with TRBJ2-7, with TRBD1 matching over 9 bases. The CDR3 here is CASSSGGQGAYEQYF. CDR3 bases: TGTGCCAGCAGTTCGGGGGGACAGGGAGCCTACGAGCAGTACTTC.